Described below is a single TCR beta chain sequence and its context. The antigen remains unidentified. This specimen belongs to a study of T cell responses to AZD1222 COVID-19 vaccine. Study-wide results and limits: Distributed over spike, vaccine-associated CD4 TCRs predominated at 160-218 and 743-854.

V lost 3 bases and J lost 5, with 7 bases in between. Germline assignment: CDR1 MDHEN and CDR2 SYDVKM. The CDR3 spans 12 residues. TCRdb keeps only in-frame clones here, not all; method: immunoSEQ multiplex PCR. The sample carries about 93,000 clones, approximately 90% recorded once. Sequenced material: peripheral blood, taken 28 days after the second AZD1222 dose. This receptor was obtained from an adult who received the AZD1222 COVID-19 vaccine. V gene TRBV28 combines with J gene TRBJ1-1; tentative D call: TRBD1 (5 bases). Written as DNA, the CDR3 is TGTGCCAGCAGTTTCAGGGCGACTGAAGCTTTCTTT. Residues: CASSFRATEAFF.